The clone carrying this T cell receptor (beta chain) was observed many times. CDR3 regions of TCR beta were amplified from RNA transcripts. HTBI-primed first-round RT-PCR preceded second-round multiplex PCR. One entry per CDR3 protein, called by TCRdb with MiXCR from the multiplex PCR reads. The table records approximately 41,000 distinct CDR3 sequences, around 50% of them present only once. CDR3 size: 11 residues. Germline V lookup: CDR1 GTSNPN, CDR2 SVGIG (reference sequence). The V and J ends lost 0 bases and 4 bases respectively, with 3 bases between them. This specimen comes from a study of Graves' ophthalmopathy and Graves' hyperthyroidism.

The clonotype originates from an adult man with Graves' ophthalmopathy. The gene calls are TRBV30 and TRBJ1-2; D is unclear. Sequencing used peripheral blood. CDR3 in DNA: TGTGCCTGGAGTGTCAGCTATGGCTACACCTTC. Translation: CAWSVSYGYTF.